This TCR beta chain emerged from a study of blood T cell repertoires in COVID-19. Study details: Acute and convalescent COVID-19 samples came from the United States, Italy and Spain.

This CDR3 has 13 residues. The V segment lost 5 bases and the J segment 5 bases; nucleotides outside the gene matches: 3. Germline V gene data show CDR1 as MNHEY and CDR2 as SMNVEV (reference sequence). Two negative PCRs, clearance, or symptom resolution characterized the recovered Cohort 3 donors. Sequencing used immunoSEQ multiplex PCR; TCRdb keeps in-frame clones, though not all of them. The sample consists of fewer than 350,000 clones, 85% of them appearing once. V is TRBV27 and J is TRBJ2-7; 10 nucleotides line up with TRBD1. The sequence was collected from a woman aged 45-65 years who had recovered from COVID-19. The sequencing sample was made of PBMCs or T cells enriched from blood (not recorded which). The CDR3 nucleotides read TGTGCCAGCAGTGCCGGGACAGGGGACGAGCAGTACTTC. Protein: CASSAGTGDEQYF.